This T cell receptor (beta chain) was obtained from a study of cytomegalovirus exposure and HLA in healthy donors. Remarks on this clone: Its antigen remains unknown.

The PCR was carried out with 60 Vbeta primers and 13 Jbeta primers. The data were produced by immunoSEQ multiplex PCR, yet TCRdb's version contains in-frame clones alone and is incomplete. This table holds 150,000 to 200,000 clones, roughly 85% found once. Study results and caveats: After further analysis at a later stage, some 15,000 TCR beta sequences were associated with HLA alleles at 0.05 false discovery rate. TCR beta sequences reportedly predicted most subjects' HLA-A and HLA-B alleles accurately. An ancestry cluster, one associated with Asian ancestry, reportedly showed fewer N-insertions than the roughly 610-donor mean in a later analysis.

The sequence was obtained from a male donor in good health and CMV-seronegative. Material: PBMCs.

The CDR3 loop reads CATATSPGTDTQYF. As DNA, the CDR3 is TGTGCCACAGCGACTAGCCCGGGCACAGATACGCAGTATTTT. The V call is TRBV10-3, the J call TRBJ2-3; TRBD2 agrees at 7 bases. CDR1 is ENHRY and CDR2 is SYGVKD in the germline V gene. Germline trimming cut 10 bases from V and 1 base from J; bases unmatched to any gene: 8. The CDR3 sequence is 14 residues long.